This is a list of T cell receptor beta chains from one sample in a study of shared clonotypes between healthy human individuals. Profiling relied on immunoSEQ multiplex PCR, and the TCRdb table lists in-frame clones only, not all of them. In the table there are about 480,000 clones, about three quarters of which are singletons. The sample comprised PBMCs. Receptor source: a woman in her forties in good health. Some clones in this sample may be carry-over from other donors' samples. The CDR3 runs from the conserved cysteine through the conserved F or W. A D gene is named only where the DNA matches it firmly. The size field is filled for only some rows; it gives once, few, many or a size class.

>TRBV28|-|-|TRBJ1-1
CASSLPGLNTEAFF
TGTGCCAGCAGTTTACCCGGCTTGAACACTGAAGCTTTCTTT
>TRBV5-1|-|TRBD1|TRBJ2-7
CASSGGRRDRPRF
TGCGCCAGCAGCGGGGGGCGGAGGGACAGGCCCCGTTTC
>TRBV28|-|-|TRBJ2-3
CASSLNQGFGTDTQYF
TGTGCCAGCAGTCTCAATCAGGGGTTTGGCACAGATACGCAGTATTTT
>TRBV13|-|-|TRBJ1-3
CASSDRSSGNTIYF
TGTGCCAGCAGCGACAGAAGCTCTGGAAACACCATATATTTT
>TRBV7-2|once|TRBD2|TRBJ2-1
CASSFRTSGVLYNEQFF
TGTGCCAGCAGCTTTCGGACTAGCGGGGTGCTCTACAATGAGCAGTTCTTC
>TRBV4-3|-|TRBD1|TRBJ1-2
CASSQELTGVRGYTF
TGCGCCAGCAGCCAGGAATTGACAGGGGTGAGGGGCTACACCTTC
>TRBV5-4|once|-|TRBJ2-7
CASSRGGAVTYEQYF
TGTGCCAGCAGCCGTGGGGGGGCCGTAACCTACGAGCAGTACTTC
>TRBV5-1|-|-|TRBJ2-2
CASHQAPGTNTGELFF
TGCGCCAGCCACCAAGCCCCGGGGACGAACACCGGGGAGCTGTTTTTT
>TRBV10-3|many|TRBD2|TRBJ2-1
CAISLGLADYNEQFF
TGTGCCATCAGCCTCGGACTAGCGGACTACAATGAGCAGTTCTTC
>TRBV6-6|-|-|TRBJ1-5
CASSSTENQPQHF
TGTGCCAGCAGCTCGACAGAGAATCAGCCCCAGCATTTT
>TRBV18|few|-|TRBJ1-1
CASSPPGGSQRTEAFF
TGTGCCAGCTCACCACCGGGGGGCAGTCAGCGCACTGAAGCTTTCTTT
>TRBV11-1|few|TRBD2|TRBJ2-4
CASSFSGSAKNIQYF
TGTGCCAGCAGCTTTAGCGGGAGTGCCAAAAACATTCAGTACTTC
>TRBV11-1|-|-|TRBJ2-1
CASSSAYRESMNEQFF
TGTGCCAGCAGCTCGGCATACAGGGAGAGTATGAATGAGCAGTTCTTC
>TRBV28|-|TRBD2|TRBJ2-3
CASSPLAATDTQYF
TGTGCCAGCAGTCCGCTAGCGGCCACAGATACGCAGTATTTT
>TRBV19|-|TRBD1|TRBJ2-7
CASSIGVPGTGREQYF
TGTGCCAGTAGTATCGGAGTTCCTGGGACAGGGCGCGAGCAGTACTTC
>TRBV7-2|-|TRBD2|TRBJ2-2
CASSPSAGGEPGELFF
TGTGCCAGCAGTCCCTCGGCTGGGGGGGAACCCGGGGAGCTGTTTTTT
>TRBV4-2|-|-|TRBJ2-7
CASSQDQGFMPEQYF
TGTGCCAGCAGCCAAGATCAGGGCTTTATGCCCGAGCAGTACTTC
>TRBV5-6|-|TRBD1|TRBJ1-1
CASSSGQGTTEAFF
TGTGCCAGCAGCTCCGGACAGGGCACCACTGAAGCTTTCTTT
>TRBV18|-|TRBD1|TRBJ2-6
CASSPQGASSGANVLTF
TGTGCCAGCTCACCCCAGGGGGCCAGTTCTGGGGCCAACGTCCTGACTTTC